This TCR beta chain was recorded in a study of blood T cells in healthy people across ages. Study-wide results and limits: Comparison with aged donors showed that long-lived donors had more naive CD4+ cells and higher diversity.

The CDR3 consists of 12 residues. CDR1 and CDR2 (germline): SEHNR, FQNEAQ (reference sequence). V was cut by 4 bases and J by 5 bases, with 7 bases left in between. This clonotype was detected ten times or more. Its antigen is undetermined. Together with a sample-barcoded 5' primer, a J-beta primer mix was included in a second PCR lasting about 6 to 11 cycles. One entry per CDR3 protein, called by TCRdb with MiXCR from the 5' RACE reads. In the table there are some 930,000 distinct CDR3 sequences, roughly 29% of which are singletons. This sample was also put to use in a study of T cells of mothers and their children. Per that paper: In unrelated and related pairs, TCR recombination output is shaped in a similar way by thymic selection. There was no detection of any persistent microchimeric T cell clones.

The sequence derives from a woman between 35 and 50 years old in good health. V gene TRBV7-9 combines with J gene TRBJ2-3; D not resolved. Sequenced input: blood. The CDR3 nucleotides read TGTGCCAGCAGCTCGACTGGAGATACGCAGTATTTT. It codes for CASSSTGDTQYF.